This T cell receptor beta chain derives from a study of T cells in Graves' hyperthyroidism and ophthalmopathy. V was trimmed by 5 bases and J by 5 bases, leaving 15 bases between them. The CDR3 contains 15 residues. CDR1 LNHDA and CDR2 SQIVND come from the germline V gene (reference sequence). Researchers amplified the TCR beta CDR3 regions from RNA transcripts. HTBI primers were employed in a first-round RT-PCR of the TCR CDR3. MiXCR, run by TCRdb on the multiplex PCR reads, gives a single entry per CDR3 protein. Of almost 600,000 distinct CDR3 sequences in the sample, around 46% are singletons; the top ten hold around 7.7%. Study-wide points: Most clonotypes that expanded in the thyroid above 0.001 also showed up in blood. Ophthalmopathy cases were set apart from stable hyperthyroidism by a 13 V-J model.

This clonotype was detected ten times or more. Its antigen is not identified. Exclusion criteria comprised uncontrolled infection, other autoimmune disease, pregnancy or lactation. The chain couples TRBV19 to TRBJ2-2, with a weak D call TRBD1 (6 bases). The receptor's source is a woman aged 18-35 years with Graves' hyperthyroidism. Sequencing was done on a sample of peripheral blood or thyroid tissue (not recorded which). This CDR3 is CASSGTGWGTGELFF. The CDR3 nucleotides read TGTGCCAGTAGTGGAACAGGGTGGGGGACCGGGGAGCTGTTTTTT.